Reported below is one TCR beta chain. Its specific antigen is unknown. Within one base of it there is no much larger clone, and no base qualities were kept. The CDR3 regions of human TCRbeta chains were analyzed by immunosequencing. Processing in the source paper ran as follows. TCRs in the repertoires were compared against a reference library of SARS-CoV-2-specific TCRs that had been generated with the MIRA antigen-specificity platform. Breadth was defined as the fraction of unique TCRs that were SARS-CoV-2-associated. Depth was defined as the fraction of total T cells that were SARS-CoV-2-associated. Using the MIRA data, every spike-specific TCR was mapped to the spike region that the TCR reacted to and assigned to either a CD4 or a CD8 class. Log10-transformed breadth and depth values were compared by one-way ANOVA with Sidak's multiple comparisons tests. TCRdb's version of the immuneACCESS table is confined to in-frame rearrangements and falls short of the full clone set. An unresolved V gene accounts for under half of the shortfall where checked; the remainder is of unknown origin. Clone size and the V and J calls come from that table; the DNA yielded D and trimming. Counted in this sample were 95,000 to 100,000 clones; about 89% of them appeared once. The top ten clonotypes cover around 9.6% of the sample.

The time point label for this specimen denotes: about 28 days (+/-7) after the second vaccine dose. Because spike-specific TCR depth and breadth did not differ between the two schedules, AZD1222 recipients who got a second dose at roughly 4 weeks were pooled with those who got a second dose at roughly 12 weeks. Vaccinee samples came from UK trials COV001 and COV002, including a single-blind randomized controlled phase 2/3 trial of AZD1222 (ChAdOx1 nCoV-19) in healthy adults. Trial participant PBMC samples were collected at day 0 and day 28 after the second dose for TCRbeta chain sequencing. The CDR3 covers 13 residues, taking in both the cysteine and the phenylalanine. The read is trimmed to its CDR3 DNA, 39 bases read in frame from base 1. V and J are truncated by 8 bases and 6 bases respectively, leaving an intervening sequence of 17 bases. This record comes from a study of T cell responses to AZD1222 COVID-19 vaccine (dated by TCRdb to about 2021). Background on the whole study: A total of around 240 trial participants underwent TCR sequencing, of whom some 210 received two doses of AZD1222 and approximately 25 received two doses of the MenACWY control vaccine. Trial participants were enrolled by age into subgroups of 18-55, 56-69 and 70-plus years, and about 150, 27 and 61 TCR-sequenced participants, respectively, were included in these subgroups.

Broader findings and caveats from the paper: After two AZD1222 doses, both the breadth and the depth of spike-specific TCRs were significantly higher than at day 0 and than in MenACWY recipients. In the small 56-69-year group, the increase in depth fell short of significance, most likely because of low power. Nearly half of unique spike-specific TCRs reportedly recognized epitopes outside regions mutated in the B.1.351 and B.1.1.7 variants. Because no day 14 peak-response samples were available, repertoires were characterized only after the peak T cell response. Conclusions about previously exposed vaccinees were limited because only six AZD1222 recipients were SARS-CoV-2 seropositive at baseline. CD4 TCRs associated with the vaccine covered the entire spike protein, and the dominant responses were in regions 160-218 and 743-854. Participants were mostly white British, with more females than males. The authors suggested clonal diversity may have been underestimated.

The receptor chain draws on TRBV12-3 or TRBV12-4 and TRBJ2-7; the D region is possibly TRBD1 or TRBD2, each matching across 5 bases. Sequencing was performed on peripheral blood, taken 28 days after the second AZD1222 dose. This TCR came from an adult who received the AZD1222 COVID-19 vaccine. In nucleotides, the sequence is TGTGCCAGCGGACGGGGCACGTTCCCCGAGCAGTACTTC. This encodes CASGRGTFPEQYF.